This TCR beta chain was recovered during a study of blood T cell repertoires in COVID-19. Overall study: The United States, Italy and Spain were the sources of the acute and convalescent COVID-19 samples. Nucleic acid was either cDNA or gDNA, and it came from T cells, B-cell-depleted T cells, or PBMCs.

Grouping used clinical history reported by participants in a survey and questionnaire. The assay was immunoSEQ multiplex PCR, and TCRdb's table has in-frame clones only and misses some. Of approximately 300,000 clones in the sample, 85% to 95% were seen once. This receptor was identified in a woman aged 30 to 39 who had been exposed to COVID-19. Sample: PBMCs or T cells enriched from blood (not recorded which).

CDR3 coding DNA: TGCGCCAGCAGCCGCGGACTGCAAGGTGGGGAACTGTTTTTT. It encodes CASSRGLQGGELFF. The chain carries TRBV4-3 and TRBJ1-4; D ambiguous. The CDR3 contains 14 residues. V lost 4 bases to trimming and J lost 12 bases, with 18 bases between them. Germline lookup yields CDR1 LGHNA and CDR2 YSLEER.